This section outlines one T cell receptor (beta chain) sequence together with its context. V was clipped by 0 bases and J by 7 bases, with 17 bases between them. Germline CDR1 is SGHRS and CDR2 is YFSETQ. The length of the CDR3 is 15 residues. These data are taken from a study of blood T cell repertoires in COVID-19. Study background: Acute and convalescent COVID-19 samples came from the United States, Italy and Spain.

The table came from immunoSEQ multiplex PCR; TCRdb's copy has only in-frame clones and leaves some out. The table records about 240,000 clones, about nine tenths of them present only once. Sequencing was performed on peripheral blood. J is TRBJ2-7 and V is TRBV5-1; D is possibly TRBD2 (6 bases). The source of this sequence is a man aged 60 to 75 with acute or convalescent COVID-19. Here the CDR3 reads CASSLVSMGGPEQYF. The DNA for the CDR3 is TGCGCCAGCAGCTTGGTCTCCATGGGGGGTCCGGAGCAGTACTTC.